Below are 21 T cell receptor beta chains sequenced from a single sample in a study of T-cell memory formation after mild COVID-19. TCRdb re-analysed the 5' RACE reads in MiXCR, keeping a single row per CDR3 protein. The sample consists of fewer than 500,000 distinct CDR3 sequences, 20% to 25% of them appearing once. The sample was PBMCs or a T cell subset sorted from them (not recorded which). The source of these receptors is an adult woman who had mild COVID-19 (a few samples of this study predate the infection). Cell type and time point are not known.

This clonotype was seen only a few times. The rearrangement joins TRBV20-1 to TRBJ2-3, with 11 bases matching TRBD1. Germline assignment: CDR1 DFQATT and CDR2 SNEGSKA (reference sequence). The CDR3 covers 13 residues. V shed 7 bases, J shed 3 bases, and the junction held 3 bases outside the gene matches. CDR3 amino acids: CSGTGGMTDTQYF. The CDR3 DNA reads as TGCAGTGGGACAGGGGGCATGACAGATACGCAGTATTTT.

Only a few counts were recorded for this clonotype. The CDR3 region is CASGLESLPGNTIYF. CDR3 in DNA: TGTGCTAGTGGTTTGGAGTCCCTCCCTGGAAACACCATATATTTT. The rearrangement joins TRBV12-5 to TRBJ1-3; D gene unclear. Germline loops: CDR1 LGHNT, CDR2 FRNRAP. Trimming shortened V by 1 base and J by 2 bases, and 9 bases separated the two germline ends. This CDR3 has 15 residues.

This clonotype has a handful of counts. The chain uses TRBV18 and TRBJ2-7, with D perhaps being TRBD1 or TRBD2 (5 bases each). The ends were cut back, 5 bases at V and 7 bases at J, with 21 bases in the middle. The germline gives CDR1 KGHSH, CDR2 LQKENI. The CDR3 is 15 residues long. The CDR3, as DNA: TGTGCCAGCTCAGCCAGTTGGGACCGAGGGTCGGAGCAGTACTTC. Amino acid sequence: CASSASWDRGSEQYF.

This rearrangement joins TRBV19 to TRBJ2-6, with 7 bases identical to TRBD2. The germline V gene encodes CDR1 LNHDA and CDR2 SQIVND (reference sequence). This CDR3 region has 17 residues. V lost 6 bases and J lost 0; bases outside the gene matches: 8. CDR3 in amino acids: CASSDYGGGSGANVLTF. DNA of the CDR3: TGTGCCAGTAGCGACTATGGCGGGGGCTCTGGGGCCAACGTCCTGACTTTC. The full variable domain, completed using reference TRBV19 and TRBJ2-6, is DGGITQSPKYLFRKEGQNVTLSCEQNLNHDAMYWYRQDPGQGLRLIYYSQIVNDFQKGDIAEGYSVSREKKESFPLTVTSAQKNPTAFYLCASSDYGGGSGANVLTFGAGSRLTVL.

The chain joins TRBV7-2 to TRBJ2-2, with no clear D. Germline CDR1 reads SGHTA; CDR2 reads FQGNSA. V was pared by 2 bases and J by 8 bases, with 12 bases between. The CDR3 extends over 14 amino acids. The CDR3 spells CASSLFQPPGELFF. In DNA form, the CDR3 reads TGTGCCAGCAGCTTATTCCAACCACCGGGGGAGCTGTTTTTT.

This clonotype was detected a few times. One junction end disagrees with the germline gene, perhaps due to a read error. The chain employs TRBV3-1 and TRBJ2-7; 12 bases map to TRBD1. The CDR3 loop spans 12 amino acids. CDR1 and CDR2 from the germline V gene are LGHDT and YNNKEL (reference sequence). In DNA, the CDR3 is TGTGCCAGCAGCCGAGGGACAGGGGGCTTTAACTTC. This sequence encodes CASSRGTGGFNF.

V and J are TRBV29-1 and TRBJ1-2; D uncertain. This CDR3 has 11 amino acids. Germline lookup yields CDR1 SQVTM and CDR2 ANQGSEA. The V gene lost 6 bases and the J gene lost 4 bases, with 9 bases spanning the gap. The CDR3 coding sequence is TGCAGCGTCACAGTGGGCTATGGCTACACCTTC. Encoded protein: CSVTVGYGYTF.

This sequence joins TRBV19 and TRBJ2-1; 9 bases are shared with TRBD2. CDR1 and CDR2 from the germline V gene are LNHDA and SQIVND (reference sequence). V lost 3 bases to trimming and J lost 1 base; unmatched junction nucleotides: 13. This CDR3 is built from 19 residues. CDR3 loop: CASSILTRSSGRSYNEQFF. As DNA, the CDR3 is TGTGCCAGTAGTATTCTTACTCGTAGCAGCGGGAGGTCCTACAATGAGCAGTTCTTC.

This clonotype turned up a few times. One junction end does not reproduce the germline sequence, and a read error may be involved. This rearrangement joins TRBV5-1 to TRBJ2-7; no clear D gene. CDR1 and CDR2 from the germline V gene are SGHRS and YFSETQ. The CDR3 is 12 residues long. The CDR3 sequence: CASSLEAGRLHF. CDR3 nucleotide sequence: TGCGCCAGCAGCTTGGAGGCAGGCCGCCTGCACTTC.

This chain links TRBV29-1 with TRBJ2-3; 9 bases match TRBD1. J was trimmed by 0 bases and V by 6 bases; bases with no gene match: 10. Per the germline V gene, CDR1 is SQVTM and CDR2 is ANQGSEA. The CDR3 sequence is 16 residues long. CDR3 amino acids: CSVAGTGKVSTDTQYF. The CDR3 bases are TGCAGCGTCGCCGGGACAGGGAAAGTTAGCACAGATACGCAGTATTTT.

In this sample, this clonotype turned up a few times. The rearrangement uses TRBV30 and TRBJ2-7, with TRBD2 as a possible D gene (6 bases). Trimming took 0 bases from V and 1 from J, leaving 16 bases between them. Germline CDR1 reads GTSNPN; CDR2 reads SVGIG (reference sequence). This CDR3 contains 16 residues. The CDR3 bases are TGTGCCTGGAGTGTACTGGGACTGCTGCAGTCCTACGAGCAGTACTTC. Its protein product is CAWSVLGLLQSYEQYF.

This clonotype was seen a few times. The CDR3 nucleotides are TGCGCCAGCAGCCCCGCCGCCAGCGGGGTGATGTACGAGCAGTACTTC. Amino acids: CASSPAASGVMYEQYF. V gene TRBV4-1 combines with J gene TRBJ2-7; 7 bases are shared with TRBD2. The V segment lost 4 bases and the J segment 4 bases; nucleotides outside the gene matches: 13. The CDR3 runs 16 residues. CDR1 MGHRA and CDR2 YSYEKL come from the germline V gene.

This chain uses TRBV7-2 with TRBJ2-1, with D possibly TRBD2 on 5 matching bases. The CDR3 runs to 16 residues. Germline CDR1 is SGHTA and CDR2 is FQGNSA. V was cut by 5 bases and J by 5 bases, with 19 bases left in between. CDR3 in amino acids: CASSRWAGDSNNEQFF. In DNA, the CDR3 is TGTGCCAGCAGCCGCTGGGCGGGCGATTCTAACAATGAGCAGTTCTTC.

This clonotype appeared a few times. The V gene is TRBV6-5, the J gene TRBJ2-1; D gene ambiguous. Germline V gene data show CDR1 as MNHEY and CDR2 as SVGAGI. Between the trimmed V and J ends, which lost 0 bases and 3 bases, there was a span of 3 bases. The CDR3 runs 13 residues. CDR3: CASSYSVYNEQFF. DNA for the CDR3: TGTGCCAGCAGTTACTCAGTCTACAATGAGCAGTTCTTC.

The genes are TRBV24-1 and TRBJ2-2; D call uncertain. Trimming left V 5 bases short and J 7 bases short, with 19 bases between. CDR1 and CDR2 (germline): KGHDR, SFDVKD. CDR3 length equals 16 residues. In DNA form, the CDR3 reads TGTGCCACCAGTGCTGAGACTCCTAAAGGTCACGGGGAGCTGTTTTTT. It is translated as CATSAETPKGHGELFF.

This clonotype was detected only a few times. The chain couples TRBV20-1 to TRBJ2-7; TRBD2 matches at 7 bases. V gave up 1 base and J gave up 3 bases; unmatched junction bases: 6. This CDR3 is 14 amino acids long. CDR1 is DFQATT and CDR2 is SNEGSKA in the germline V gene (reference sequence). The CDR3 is CSARGTSYLYEQYF. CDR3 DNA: TGCAGTGCTAGAGGGACTAGTTACCTCTACGAGCAGTACTTC.

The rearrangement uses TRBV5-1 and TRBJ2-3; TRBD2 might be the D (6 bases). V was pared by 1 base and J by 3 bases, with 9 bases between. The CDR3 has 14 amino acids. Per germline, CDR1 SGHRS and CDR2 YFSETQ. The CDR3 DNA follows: TGCGCCAGCAGCTTGTCACGGGGGACAGATACGCAGTATTTT. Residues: CASSLSRGTDTQYF.

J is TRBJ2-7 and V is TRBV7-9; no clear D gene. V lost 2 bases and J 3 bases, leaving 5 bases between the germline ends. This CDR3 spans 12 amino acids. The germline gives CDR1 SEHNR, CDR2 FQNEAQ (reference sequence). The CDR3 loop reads CASSLFGYEQYF. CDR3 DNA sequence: TGTGCCAGCAGCTTATTCGGCTACGAGCAGTACTTC.

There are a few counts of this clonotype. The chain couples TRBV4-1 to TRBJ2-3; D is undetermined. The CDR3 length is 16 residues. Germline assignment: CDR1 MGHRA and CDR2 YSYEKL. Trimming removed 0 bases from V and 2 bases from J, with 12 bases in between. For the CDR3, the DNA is TGCGCCAGCAGCCAAGACAGCAGACGACACACAGATACGCAGTATTTT. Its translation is CASSQDSRRHTDTQYF.

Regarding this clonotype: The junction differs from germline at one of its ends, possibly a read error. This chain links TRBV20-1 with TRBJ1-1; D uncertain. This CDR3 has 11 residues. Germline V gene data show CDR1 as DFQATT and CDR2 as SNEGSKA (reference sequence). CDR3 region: CSAQKGSICSF. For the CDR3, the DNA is TGCAGTGCTCAAAAAGGGTCAATCTGTTCCTTT.

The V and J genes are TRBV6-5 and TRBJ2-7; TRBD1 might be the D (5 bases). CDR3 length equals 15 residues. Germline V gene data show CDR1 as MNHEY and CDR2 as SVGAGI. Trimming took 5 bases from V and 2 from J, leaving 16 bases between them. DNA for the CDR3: TGTGCCAGCAGTCTTACGAGACAGCGCGCCTACGAGCAGTACTTC. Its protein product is CASSLTRQRAYEQYF.